This T cell receptor (beta chain) was documented in a study of shared clonotypes between healthy human individuals. CDR1 LNHDA and CDR2 SQIVND come from the germline V gene (reference sequence). Trimming cost V 8 bases and J 6 bases; bases outside gene matches: 13. The CDR3 is 15 amino acids. Clones were read by immunoSEQ multiplex PCR, and TCRdb kept only the in-frame ones, dropping some. The top ten hold more than 0.5% of the sample, which has over a million clones, around 78% seen once. The J gene is TRBJ2-7, the V gene TRBV19, with TRBD1 matching over 10 bases. This TCR came from a man between 18 and 29 years old in good health. Some clones in this sample may be carry-over from other donors' samples. The source material was memory CD4+ T cells from PBMCs. Subset here: CD45RA-negative fraction. The CDR3 is CASRYAGTGDFEQYF. The DNA of the CDR3 is TGTGCCAGTCGATATGCCGGGACAGGGGATTTCGAGCAGTACTTC. Filled out from reference TRBV19 and TRBJ2-7, the complete variable domain reads DGGITQSPKYLFRKEGQNVTLSCEQNLNHDAMYWYRQDPGQGLRLIYYSQIVNDFQKGDIAEGYSVSREKKESFPLTVTSAQKNPTAFYLCASRYAGTGDFEQYFGPGTRLTVT.